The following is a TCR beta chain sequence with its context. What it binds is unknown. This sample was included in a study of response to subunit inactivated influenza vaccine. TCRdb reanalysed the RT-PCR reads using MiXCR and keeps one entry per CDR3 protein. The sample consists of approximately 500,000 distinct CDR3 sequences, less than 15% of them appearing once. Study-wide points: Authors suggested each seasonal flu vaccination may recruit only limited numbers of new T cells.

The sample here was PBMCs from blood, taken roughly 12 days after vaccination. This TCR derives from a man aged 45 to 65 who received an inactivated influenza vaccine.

The DNA for the CDR3 is TGTGCCAGCTATTTCAGGGGTAACACTGAAGCTTTCTTT. This translates into CASYFRGNTEAFF. The chain has TRBV2 and TRBJ1-1; D is perhaps TRBD1 (6 bases). V lost 8 bases and J lost 2, with 12 bases in between. This CDR3 spans 13 amino acids. CDR1 and CDR2 (germline): SNHLY, FYNNEI.